A single sample is the source of the 22 T cell receptor beta chains below, sequenced in a study of prognosis after radiotherapy for stage I lung cancer (dated by TCRdb to 2020 to 2022). Instrument used: Illumina HiSeq 3000. Two rounds of multiplex PCR were used to amplify the TCR beta CDR3 region from genomic DNA. The first PCR round used primers specific to each TRBV and TRBJ gene, and the primer sequences were filed in Chinese patent CN105087789A. Using fastp trimming at Q25 and MiXCR clonotype assembly, TCRdb reanalyzed the public sequencing data and kept in-frame beta chains. Every CDR3 protein is listed once, alongside the most common genes and DNA of its rows. This sample is represented by about 30,000 distinct CDR3 sequences; around 48% of them were singletons. The ten largest clonotypes hold 15% to 20% of the sample. Sequencing was performed on PBMCs, taken before or after stereotactic body radiation therapy (not recorded which). These receptors originate from a donor aged 50 or older with non-small cell lung cancer.

Ten or more counts support this clonotype. This sequence joins TRBV28 and TRBJ1-2; D uncertain. This CDR3 contains 12 residues. V lost 4 bases, J lost 8 bases, and 11 bases lay in between. CDR1 is MDHEN, CDR2 SYDVKM, per germline. CDR3 in DNA: TGTGCCAGCAGTTCTCTGATTACGGGCTACACCTTC. Encoded protein: CASSSLITGYTF.

In its sample, this clonotype was seen many times. The J gene is TRBJ1-4, the V gene TRBV6-2 or TRBV6-3; D call uncertain. Trimming took off 0 bases at V and 6 bases at J, with 14 bases between the two ends. In germline, CDR1 is MNHEY, CDR2 SVGEGT. This CDR3 region has 16 residues. Here the CDR3 DNA reads TGTGCCAGCAGTTACTCGGTTGGGCAGGATGATGAAAAACTGTTTTTT. Residues: CASSYSVGQDDEKLFF.

This chain joins TRBV11-3 and TRBJ2-1, with TRBD2 identical over 8 bases. The V gene's germline CDR1 is SGHNT and CDR2 YENEEA. The CDR3 loop spans 15 amino acids. Losses at the gene ends were 3 bases for V and 9 bases for J; bases not matched to a gene: 10. CDR3 sequence reads: CASSFASGPTGEQFF. The CDR3 DNA is TGTGCCAGCAGCTTCGCTAGCGGGCCCACGGGTGAGCAGTTCTTC.

In this sample, this clonotype turned up many times. The chain links TRBV7-3 to TRBJ2-5; TRBD2 matches 14 bases. The CDR3 consists of 17 residues. The trim removed 5 bases at V and 4 bases at J, leaving 9 bases unmatched. Germline V gene data show CDR1 as SGHTA and CDR2 as FQGTGA. In DNA form, the CDR3 reads TGTGCCAGCAGCGCCACCGGGGGGACTAGCGGGAGAGAGACCCAGTACTTC. It specifies CASSATGGTSGRETQYF. Drawing the rest from reference TRBV7-3 and TRBJ2-5, the complete variable domain is GAGVSQTPSNKVTEKGKYVELRCDPISGHTALYWYRQSLGQGPEFLIYFQGTGAADDSGLPNDRFFAVRPEGSVSTLKIQRTERGDSAVYLCASSATGGTSGRETQYFGPGTRLLVL.

Turning to this clonotype: This clone may be a read error of a much larger clone one base away. The chain carries TRBV5-1 and TRBJ2-1; no firm D call. In germline, CDR1 is SGHRS, CDR2 YFSETQ. This CDR3 comprises 11 residues. In DNA form, the CDR3 reads TGTGCCAGCAGGCCCTACAATGAGCAGTTCTTC. Protein product: CASRPYNEQFF.

This clonotype appeared many times. The chain has TRBV2 and TRBJ1-5; TRBD1 is a possible D gene (6 bases). Trimming left V 6 bases short and J 5 bases short, with 14 bases between. CDR3 length: 14 residues. Per germline, CDR1 SNHLY and CDR2 FYNNEI. CDR3 region: CASRDRDNYQPQHF. CDR3 DNA sequence: TGTGCCAGCAGGGACCGGGACAACTATCAGCCCCAGCATTTT.

A note on this clonotype: This may be a read error, as it is one base from a much larger clone. V usage is TRBV6-5 and J usage is TRBJ2-5; D uncertain. Germline V CDR1 and CDR2: MNHEY, SVGAGI. CDR3 length: 13 residues. Trimming cost V 3 bases and J 4 bases, with 9 bases left between them. The CDR3 sequence: CASSYSLLETQYF. CDR3 bases: TGTGCCAGCAGTTATAGCCTTTTAGAGACCCAGTACTTC.

This clonotype was detected ten times or more. V is TRBV24-1 and J is TRBJ2-6, with D unclear. The CDR3 contains 14 residues. The V gene lost 3 bases and the J gene lost 1 base, with 3 bases spanning the gap. Germline CDR1 KGHDR, CDR2 SFDVKD. CDR3 region: CATSDVSGANVLTF. The CDR3 DNA reads as TGTGCCACCAGTGATGTTTCTGGGGCCAACGTCCTGACTTTC.

This clonotype was observed many times. V usage is TRBV18 and J usage is TRBJ2-7, with 8 bases identical to TRBD1. This CDR3 is built from 15 residues. After removal of 4 bases from V and 7 bases from J, the junction contained 12 bases not matched to a gene. The germline V gene encodes CDR1 KGHSH and CDR2 LQKENI. The CDR3, as DNA: TGTGCCAGCTCACTAATCGGACAGGGAGAGGAGGAGCAGTACTTC. Encoded protein: CASSLIGQGEEEQYF. The whole variable domain, remainder taken from reference TRBV18 and TRBJ2-7, is NAGVMQNPRHLVRRRGQEARLRCSPMKGHSHVYWYRQLPEEGLKFMVYLQKENIIDESGMPKERFSAEFPKEGPSILRIQQVVRGDSAAYFCASSLIGQGEEEQYFGPGTRLTVT.

The table lists this clonotype with many counts. This sequence joins TRBV7-3 and TRBJ2-1; possible D gene TRBD2, 5 bases. CDR1 SGHTA and CDR2 FQGTGA come from the germline V gene. The germline V and J ends were trimmed by 4 bases and 4 bases, with 8 bases remaining between them. The CDR3 consists of 13 residues. CDR3 protein: CASSSERYNEQFF. CDR3 coding DNA: TGTGCCAGCAGCTCAGAGCGGTACAATGAGCAGTTCTTC.

Points on this clonotype: One junction end disagrees with the germline gene, perhaps due to a read error. The chain uses TRBV7-2 and TRBJ2-6; a possible D gene is TRBD2 (7 bases). Germline V gene data show CDR1 as SGHTA and CDR2 as FQGNSA. The CDR3 spans 20 residues. The CDR3 DNA is TGTGCCAGCATCCCTAGAGGGGGGGGATGGGGTCTTTCTGGTGCCAACGTCCTGACTTTC. This codes for CASIPRGGGWGLSGANVLTF.

A remark on this clonotype: Germline and junction disagree at one end, which may indicate a read error. The chain links TRBV7-2 to TRBJ2-7; a possible D gene is TRBD2 (5 bases). The CDR3 runs to 15 residues. The germline V gene encodes CDR1 SGHTA and CDR2 FQGNSA. The CDR3 protein is CASNLDSGRSYEQYF. The CDR3 coding sequence is TGTGCCAGCAACTTAGACTCGGGGAGATCCTACGAGCAGTACTTC.

The rearrangement joins TRBV24-1 to TRBJ2-5; no firm D call. Germline V gene sequence: CDR1 KGHDR, CDR2 SFDVKD. V gave up 3 bases and J gave up 1 base, with 11 bases separating them. CDR3 length equals 15 residues. The CDR3 DNA sequence: TGTGCCACCAGTGATGCTAGTGGGTTCCAAGAGACCCAGTACTTC. It translates to CATSDASGFQETQYF.

This clonotype has a count of ten or more. The chain has TRBV4-3 and TRBJ1-3, with D tentatively TRBD1 (5 bases). V lost 1 base and J lost 0, with 10 bases in between. Germline values: CDR1 LGHNA, CDR2 YSLEER. There are 16 residues in the CDR3. The CDR3 DNA follows: TGCGCCAGCAGCCAAGTTTGGGGGAGCTCTGGAAACACCATATATTTT. Protein sequence: CASSQVWGSSGNTIYF.

The rearrangement uses TRBV6-1 and TRBJ2-7; 10 bases agree with TRBD1. CDR3 length equals 15 residues. Trimming took 6 bases from V and 9 from J; bases not matched to a gene: 14. Germline V gene data show CDR1 as MNHNS and CDR2 as SASEGT. The CDR3 spells CASSPGTGVRGRQYF. In nucleotides, the CDR3 is TGTGCCAGCAGCCCCGGGACAGGGGTGCGGGGGAGGCAGTACTTC.

This clonotype was seen repeatedly, ten times or more. This chain joins TRBV18 and TRBJ1-6, with D maybe TRBD1 (5 bases). The CDR3 covers 15 residues. V lost 0 bases and J lost 8, with 11 bases in between. In germline, CDR1 is KGHSH, CDR2 LQKENI. The CDR3 bases are TGTGCCAGCTCACCACCGGCAGGGAACGATTCACCCCTCCACTTT. It encodes CASSPPAGNDSPLHF.

A single count supports this clonotype. A far larger clone is just one base off, so this is likely a read error. This chain joins TRBV6-2 or TRBV6-3 and TRBJ2-5; D might be TRBD2 (6 bases). In germline, CDR1 is MNHEY, CDR2 SVGEGT. The CDR3 is 14 residues long. The CDR3: CAISYSGLQETQYF. The CDR3 DNA follows: TGTGCCATCAGTTACTCGGGACTTCAAGAGACCCAGTACTTC.

This clonotype was seen many times. The gene calls are TRBV7-2 and TRBJ1-1; D is unresolved. The V end lost 5 bases, the J end lost 8 bases, and 15 bases lay between the germline ends. The germline gives CDR1 SGHTA, CDR2 FQGNSA. The CDR3 runs 13 residues. The CDR3 DNA is TGTGCCAGCAGCCAGCTGGACGGACTGGAAGCTTTCTTT. This codes for CASSQLDGLEAFF.

J is TRBJ2-2 and V is TRBV6-1; TRBD1 is a possible D gene (5 bases). CDR1 MNHNS and CDR2 SASEGT come from the germline V gene. CDR3 length equals 14 residues. V gave up 7 bases and J gave up 5 bases, with 14 bases separating them. CDR3 nucleotide sequence: TGTGCCAGCATTCAGGGTCTAGGGACCGGGGAGCTGTTTTTT. Its protein product is CASIQGLGTGELFF.

The table lists this clonotype with many counts. A read error may account for a junction end that differs from germline. This chain joins TRBV7-9 and TRBJ2-3; D assignment may be TRBD1 or TRBD2 (5 bases each). Per germline, CDR1 SEHNR and CDR2 FQNEAQ (reference sequence). The CDR3 has 14 residues. CDR3 sequence reads: CASGRGDSTDAQYF. CDR3 DNA sequence: TGTGCCAGCGGAAGGGGAGACAGCACAGATGCGCAGTATTTT.

The V call is TRBV9, the J call TRBJ2-2; D may be TRBD2 (5 bases). The CDR3 runs 14 residues. The germline CDR1 and CDR2 sequences are SGDLS and YYNGEE. V lost 6 bases and J lost 5, with 14 bases in between. DNA for the CDR3: TGTGCCAGCATCCCCCGGGGTGATACCGGGGAGCTGTTTTTT. Its protein product is CASIPRGDTGELFF.

The J gene is TRBJ1-4, the V gene TRBV5-1; D is possibly TRBD1 (6 bases). V was clipped by 4 bases and J by 8 bases, with 15 bases between them. Germline-derived CDR1 and CDR2 are SGHRS and YFSETQ. The CDR3 has 14 amino acids. The CDR3 region has the DNA TGCGCCAGCAGCGCCGGTACAGGGTTCGAAAAACTGTTTTTT. Its translation: CASSAGTGFEKLFF.